The entry below gives a single T cell receptor beta chain sequence along with its context. The target antigen is unknown. This sample is part of a study of T cell repertoires in cytomegalovirus infection. Study summary: From public TCR beta signatures came an indication of both CMV infection and matching HLA type. Study conclusions and caveats: CMV-specific HLA-C-restricted TCR beta clonotypes dominated the ex vivo response. Cumulative frequency (of public TCR beta family members) identified carriers of CMV plus the relevant HLA.

TCRdb passed the reads through MiXCR, listing each CDR3 protein once. This table has approximately 490,000 distinct CDR3 sequences, roughly 12% appearing once. The length of the CDR3 is 12 residues. The trim removed 6 bases at V and 7 bases at J, leaving 5 bases unmatched. Per germline, CDR1 DFQATT and CDR2 SNEGSKA (reference sequence). Sequencing was done on a sample of PBMCs. This sequence originates from a human donor in good health (CMV status not recorded). Some clones in this sample may be carry-over from other donors' samples. V usage is TRBV20-1 and J usage is TRBJ2-2; 7 bases match TRBD1. The CDR3 DNA follows: TGCAGTGCCCGACAGGGATTCGGGGAGCTGTTTTTT. This sequence encodes CSARQGFGELFF.